The 20 T cell receptor beta chains presented below share a single source sample, sequenced in a study of CD8+ T cells in alopecia areata. As the sequencing template, cDNA was produced by extracting RNA and reverse transcribing it. Produced via immunoSEQ multiplex PCR; TCRdb's table is partial and in-frame only. The sample has under 350,000 clones, none seen only once. On the basis of CD4, CD8alpha, NKG2D, NKG2ACE and other markers, pooled cutaneous lymph node cells were sorted. Sequenced: CD4+ T cells sorted from a lymph node. Receptors originate from a C3H/HeJ mouse with alopecia areata. MHC haplotype of the strain: H2-k.

This clone was recorded a few times. Gene labels here are mouse ones. The DNA ends 4 residues before the CDR3 does, and the rest of the CDR3 is filled in from the germline J gene. Other DNA sequences from this sample encode an identical CDR3 as well. The V gene is TRBV5, the J gene TRBJ2-7; 8 nucleotides line up with TRBD2. CDR1 and CDR2 from the germline V gene are LGHNA and YNLKQL (reference sequence). CDR3 size: 15 residues. The CDR3 sequence is CASSQDSAGGYEQYF. CDR3 bases read: TGTGCCAGCAGCCAAGATTCGGCTGGGGGGTAT.

This clone was picked up many times. Here the gene names and germline are mouse. The read halts 4 residues ahead of the CDR3 end, with the missing end drawn from the germline J gene. Other DNA sequences in the same sample also yield this CDR3. V usage is TRBV14 and J usage is TRBJ1-2; TRBD1 aligns across 11 bases. In germline, CDR1 is SGHDT, CDR2 FRDEAV. V shed 4 bases, J shed 4 bases, and the junction held 3 bases outside the gene matches. This CDR3 is 14 amino acids long. CDR3 loop: CASSPGTGGSDYTF. The DNA read from the CDR3 is TGTGCCAGCAGTCCTGGGACAGGGGGCTCC.

In regard to this clone: Gene and germline names: mouse. The read terminates 4 residues ahead of where the CDR3 ends, so the germline J gene completes it. The chain recombines TRBV31 with TRBJ2-1; D may be TRBD2 (6 bases). CDR1 GKSSPN and CDR2 SITVG come from the germline V gene. The germline V and J ends were trimmed by 3 bases and 3 bases, with 12 bases remaining between them. There are 14 residues in the CDR3. The sequenced CDR3 bases are TGTGCCTGGAGGCGGTTGGGGGTCTATGCT. It translates to CAWRRLGVYA. The complete CDR3 sequence is CAWRRLGVYAEQFF. Full variable domain (rest looked up from reference TRBV31 and TRBJ2-1): AQTIHQWPVAEIKAVGSPLSLGCTIKGKSSPNLYWYWQATGGTLQQLFYSITVGQVESVVQLNLSASRPKDDQFILSTEKLLLSHSGFYLCAWRRLGVYAEQFFGPGTRLTVL.

This clone was detected only a few times. The listed genes are named as in mouse. The sequence runs out 4 residues before the end of the CDR3; the remainder is reconstructed from the germline J gene. This CDR3 is also generated by other DNA sequences in the sample. The chain has TRBV19 and TRBJ1-1; D perhaps matches TRBD1 (5 bases). The CDR3 has 12 residues. The germline V gene encodes CDR1 FNHDT and CDR2 SITEND (reference sequence). The CDR3 loop reads CASSIGQTEVFF. Incomplete CDR3 DNA: TGTGCCAGCAGTATAGGACAGACA.

This clone was counted only a few times. Mouse names are used for the genes. The read halts 4 residues ahead of the CDR3 end, with the missing end drawn from the germline J gene. Within the sample, other DNA sequences also encode this same CDR3. The chain combines TRBV31 with TRBJ2-7, with D possibly matching TRBD2 (6 bases). V was trimmed by 0 bases and J by 0 bases, leaving 9 bases between them. The CDR3 has 14 residues. Germline lookup yields CDR1 GKSSPN and CDR2 SITVG. The CDR3 protein is CAWSLSGGSYEQYF. Incomplete CDR3 DNA: TGTGCCTGGAGTCTAAGTGGGGGCTCCTAT.

On this clone itself: Gene and germline names: mouse. From the germline J gene comes the end of the CDR3, since the read stops 4 residues before it. This chain uses TRBV19 with TRBJ1-1; D uncertain. The V end was cut by 4 bases, the J end by 0 bases, with 10 bases between. Germline-derived CDR1 and CDR2 are FNHDT and SITEND (reference sequence). The CDR3 spans 14 residues. CDR3 loop: CASSQTFANTEVFF. CDR3 DNA (partial): TGTGCCAGCAGTCAGACATTTGCAAACACA.

Regarding this clone: Mouse germline and gene names are used. The CDR3 goes on 4 residues after the read ends, and that part is filled in from the germline J gene. V usage is TRBV31 and J usage is TRBJ1-1; 10 nucleotides match TRBD1. With 3 bases clipped from V and 3 bases from J, the junction kept 4 bases outside the gene matches. The germline V gene encodes CDR1 GKSSPN and CDR2 SITVG. The CDR3 loop spans 14 amino acids. CDR3: CAWRRTGGDTEVFF. The sequenced CDR3 bases are TGTGCCTGGAGACGGACAGGGGGGGACACA.

This clone turned up a few times. Each gene name is a mouse one. The CDR3 end is not reached by the read, which stops 4 residues before it; the germline J gene fills it in. This rearrangement joins TRBV19 to TRBJ2-5; 9 bases map to TRBD2. This CDR3 contains 15 residues. The junction had 3 bases not matched to a gene; V was cut back by 4 bases and J by 0 bases. The germline V gene encodes CDR1 FNHDT and CDR2 SITEND (reference sequence). The sequenced part of the CDR3 DNA is TGTGCCAGCAGTCGGACTGGGGAGAACCAAGAC. Protein sequence: CASSRTGENQD. The entire CDR3 is CASSRTGENQDTQYF.

This clone was seen only a few times. Mouse gene names and germline throughout. The CDR3 goes on 4 residues after the read ends, and that part is filled in from the germline J gene. This sequence joins TRBV13-2 and TRBJ2-2; 7 bases are shared with TRBD2. V dropped 6 bases and J dropped 0; count of bases not matched to a gene: 2. CDR3 length: 14 amino acids. Germline lookup yields CDR1 NNHNN and CDR2 SYGAGS (reference sequence). The covered CDR3 bases are TGTGCCAGCGACTGGGGAGCAAACACCGGG. Translated: CASDWGANTG. From start to end, the CDR3 is CASDWGANTGQLYF.

Of note for this clone: Gene and germline names: mouse. The read terminates 4 residues before the CDR3 end, so the remaining end is supplied by the germline J gene. The rearrangement joins TRBV13-3 to TRBJ2-1, with D perhaps TRBD2 (7 bases). Germline CDR1 is NNHDY and CDR2 is SYVADS. The ends were cut back, 1 base at V and 3 bases at J, with 11 bases in the middle. This CDR3 region has 15 residues. CDR3 DNA, as far as it was read: TGTGCCAGCAGTGATCTGGGGGCCCCCTATGCT. Translating gives CASSDLGAPYA. The CDR3 in full is CASSDLGAPYAEQFF.

This clone was detected only a few times. Gene names denote mouse genes. With the read ending 4 residues before the CDR3 end, the germline J gene is used to fill in that end. The V and J genes are TRBV13-1 and TRBJ1-1, with D tentatively TRBD1 (5 bases). With 1 base removed from V and 4 bases from J, the gap between germline ends came to 8 bases. The CDR3 loop spans 13 amino acids. Per germline, CDR1 NSHNY and CDR2 SYGAGN. The CDR3 sequence: CASSDSGPTEVFF. The CDR3 bases that were read are TGTGCCAGCAGTGATTCAGGGCCCACA.

This clone appeared a few times. Gene names follow the mouse nomenclature. The CDR3 spells CTCSADRQVYNSPLYF. CDR3 bases read: TGCACCTGCAGTGCAGATAGACAAGTCTATAATTCGCCC. V is TRBV1 and J is TRBJ1-6; D remains unclear. The sequenced fragment ends 3 residues before the CDR3 boundary, so the rest is inferred from the germline J gene. TRBJ1-6 is an ORF, with its function uncertain. Germline V gene lookup returns CDR1 NSQYPW and CDR2 LRSPGD (reference sequence). V was cut by 0 bases and J by 3 bases, with 9 bases left in between. CDR3 size: 16 residues.

The table lists this clone with a few counts. The genes and germline here are from mouse. The DNA ends 4 residues before the CDR3 does, and the rest of the CDR3 is filled in from the germline J gene. The genes are TRBV19 and TRBJ2-4; TRBD2 matches at 9 bases. The junction had 5 bases not matched to a gene; V was cut back by 4 bases and J by 2 bases. This CDR3 region has 15 residues. CDR1 is FNHDT, CDR2 SITEND, per germline (reference sequence). Partial CDR3 DNA: TGTGCCAGCAGTCGTGACTGGGGGTTTCAAAAC. Translating gives CASSRDWGFQN. The complete CDR3 reads CASSRDWGFQNTLYF. The variable domain in full, completed from reference TRBV19 and TRBJ2-4, reads GGIITQTPKFLIGQEGQKLTLKCQQNFNHDTMYWYRQDSGKGLRLIYYSITENDLQKGDLSEGYDASREKKSSFSLTVTSAQKNEMAVFLCASSRDWGFQNTLYFGAGTRLSVL.

This clone has ten or more counts. The gene symbols are mouse symbols. The CDR3 goes on 4 residues after the read ends, and that part is filled in from the germline J gene. This specimen includes other DNA sequences encoding the same CDR3. The genes are TRBV17 and TRBJ2-7; 7 bases line up with TRBD2. Germline V gives CDR1 MNHDT, CDR2 YYDKIL. V lost 3 bases and J lost 0; bases outside the gene matches: 5. CDR3 length: 15 residues. The CDR3 DNA, read in part, is TGTGCTAGCAGTAGGGGTGGGGGGAGCTCCTAT. It encodes CASSRGGGSSY. The whole CDR3 sequence is CASSRGGGSSYEQYF. The whole variable domain, filled in from reference TRBV17 and TRBJ2-7, reads DTTVKQNPRYKLARVGKPVNLICSQTMNHDTMYWYQKKPNQAPKLLLFYYDKILNREADTFEKFQSSRPNNSFCSLYIGSAGLEYSAMYLCASSRGGGSSYEQYFGPGTRLTVL.

This clone was found a few times. Gene names follow the mouse nomenclature. The DNA ends 4 residues before the CDR3 does, and the rest of the CDR3 is filled in from the germline J gene. This chain links TRBV19 with TRBJ2-1, with 7 bases matching TRBD2. Trimming took 0 bases from V and 0 from J; bases not matched to a gene: 3. CDR3 length: 16 amino acids. Looked up from germline, CDR1 is FNHDT and CDR2 is SITEND (reference sequence). The CDR3 is CASSIGRLGNYAEQFF. The part of the CDR3 DNA that was read is TGTGCCAGCAGTATAGGTCGACTGGGTAACTATGCT. Looking up the rest from reference TRBV19 and TRBJ2-1 gives the full variable domain: GGIITQTPKFLIGQEGQKLTLKCQQNFNHDTMYWYRQDSGKGLRLIYYSITENDLQKGDLSEGYDASREKKSSFSLTVTSAQKNEMAVFLCASSIGRLGNYAEQFFGPGTRLTVL.

This clone appeared a few times. Gene names and germline refer to mouse. The CDR3 end falls 4 residues outside the read, so it is completed with the germline J gene. The J gene is TRBJ2-5, the V gene TRBV1; 9 nucleotides match TRBD1. The length of the CDR3 is 17 residues. The V segment lost 1 base and the J segment 3 bases; nucleotides outside the gene matches: 8. Germline CDR1 NSQYPW, CDR2 LRSPGD (reference sequence). CDR3 amino acids: CTCSAAAGTGKQDTQYF. The CDR3 DNA, read in part, is TGCACCTGCAGTGCAGCCGCCGGGACAGGGAAACAAGAC. Based on the CDR3 plus reference TRBV1 and TRBJ2-5, the full variable domain is VTLLEQNPRWRLVPRGQAVNLRCILKNSQYPWMSWYQQDLQKQLQWLFTLRSPGDKEVKSLPGADYLATRVTDTELRLQVANMSQGRTLYCTCSAAAGTGKQDTQYFGPGTRLLVL.

As concerns this clone: Gene names are the mouse ones. The CDR3 extends 4 residues past the end of the read, so its final part is completed from the germline J gene. The genes are TRBV13-1 and TRBJ2-5; no clear D gene. Per the germline V gene, CDR1 is NSHNY and CDR2 is SYGAGN. This CDR3 comprises 16 residues. With 0 bases removed from V and 0 bases from J, the gap between germline ends came to 11 bases. The DNA read from the CDR3 is TGTGCCAGCAGTGATGCACCGCCAGAAAACCAAGAC. It specifies CASSDAPPENQD. The full CDR3 protein is CASSDAPPENQDTQYF.

This clone was seen at least ten times. Each gene name is a mouse one. The read finishes 3 residues shy of the CDR3 end, and the germline J gene is used to complete it. This sample includes further DNA sequences coding for the same CDR3. This chain links TRBV13-1 with TRBJ1-6, with 8 bases matching TRBD1. TRBJ1-6 is an ORF, and what it does is uncertain. Germline CDR1 NSHNY, CDR2 SYGAGN. The CDR3 runs 15 residues. V was pared by 3 bases and J by 2 bases, with 1 base of the junction left unmatched. CDR3: CASSGQGTYNSPLYF. The DNA read from the CDR3 is TGTGCCAGCAGTGGACAGGGGACCTATAATTCGCCC.

This clone was seen a handful of times. Mouse gene names apply. Read data end 4 residues before the CDR3 end; the end is taken from the germline J gene. The chain is built from TRBV5 and TRBJ2-5; the D gene is possibly TRBD1 (5 bases). Germline V gene sequence: CDR1 LGHNA, CDR2 YNLKQL (reference sequence). This CDR3 region has 14 residues. Trimming stripped 4 bases from V and 2 bases from J, with 10 bases between. The CDR3 protein is CASSPRQSQDTQYF. CDR3 bases read: TGTGCCAGCAGCCCGCGACAGTCCCAAGAC.

Notes on this clone: Gene names follow the mouse nomenclature. The read terminates 4 residues ahead of where the CDR3 ends, so the germline J gene completes it. The J gene is TRBJ2-5, the V gene TRBV17, with 7 positions matching TRBD1. The germline CDR1 and CDR2 sequences are MNHDT and YYDKIL. The length of the CDR3 is 13 residues. The sequenced CDR3 bases are TGTGCTAGCAGCAGACAGGGAAAAGAC. It translates to CASSRQGKD. The entire CDR3 protein is CASSRQGKDTQYF.